This note documents a single T cell receptor beta chain sequence. The sample comes from a study of blood T cell repertoires in COVID-19. Study summary: The United States, Italy and Spain provided the acute and convalescent COVID-19 samples. The cDNA or gDNA used as material had been derived from T cells, B-cell-depleted T cells, or PBMCs.

Two negative PCRs, clearance, or symptom resolution characterized the recovered Cohort 3 donors. The CDR3 runs to 13 residues. Authors' analysis steps: Nucleated cell counts were estimated from reference gene primer amplification. TCRdb's copy holds only in-frame clones and misses some; the assay was immunoSEQ multiplex PCR. For V, J and clone size, that table is used; D and trimming come from the DNA. The sample yields about 320,000 clones, 70% to 90% seen once. The source is a woman aged 25 to 39 who had recovered from COVID-19. The sample comprised PBMCs or T cells enriched from blood (not recorded which). The chain employs TRBV21-1 and TRBJ2-5; no DNA check was done on the table's D call, TRBD2. TRBV21-1 is a listed pseudogene. CDR3 DNA: TGTGCCAGCATCCTGGAGGAGGGAGGGACCCAGTACTTC. It translates to CASILEEGGTQYF.